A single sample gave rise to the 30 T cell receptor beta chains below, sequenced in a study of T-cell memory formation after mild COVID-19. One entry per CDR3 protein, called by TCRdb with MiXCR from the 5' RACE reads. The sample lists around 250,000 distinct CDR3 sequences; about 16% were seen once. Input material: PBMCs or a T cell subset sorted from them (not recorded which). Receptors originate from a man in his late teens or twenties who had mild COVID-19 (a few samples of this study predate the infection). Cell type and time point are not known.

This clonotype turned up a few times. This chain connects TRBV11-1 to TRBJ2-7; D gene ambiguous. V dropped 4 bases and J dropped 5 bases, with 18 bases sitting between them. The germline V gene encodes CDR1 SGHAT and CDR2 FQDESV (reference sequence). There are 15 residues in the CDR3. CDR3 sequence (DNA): TGTGCCAGCAGCTCACCCGACGGATTGGTAGACGAGCAGTACTTC. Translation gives CASSSPDGLVDEQYF.

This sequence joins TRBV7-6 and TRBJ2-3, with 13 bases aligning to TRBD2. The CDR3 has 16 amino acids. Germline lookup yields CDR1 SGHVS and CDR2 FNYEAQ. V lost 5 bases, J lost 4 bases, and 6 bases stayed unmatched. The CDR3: CASSKLTSGGPDTQYF. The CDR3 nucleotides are TGTGCCAGCAGCAAACTGACTAGCGGGGGGCCAGATACGCAGTATTTT. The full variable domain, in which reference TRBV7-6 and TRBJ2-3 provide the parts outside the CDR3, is GAGVSQSPRYKVTKRGQDVALRCDPISGHVSLYWYRQALGQGPEFLTYFNYEAQQDKSGLPNDRFSAERPEGSISTLTIQRTEQRDSAMYRCASSKLTSGGPDTQYFGPGTRLTVL.

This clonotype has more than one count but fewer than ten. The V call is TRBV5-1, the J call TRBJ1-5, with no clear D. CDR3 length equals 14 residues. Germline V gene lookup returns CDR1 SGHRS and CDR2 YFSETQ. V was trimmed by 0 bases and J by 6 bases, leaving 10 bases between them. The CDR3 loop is CASSLDFGVQPQHF. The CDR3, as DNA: TGCGCCAGCAGCTTGGATTTCGGGGTTCAGCCCCAGCATTTT.

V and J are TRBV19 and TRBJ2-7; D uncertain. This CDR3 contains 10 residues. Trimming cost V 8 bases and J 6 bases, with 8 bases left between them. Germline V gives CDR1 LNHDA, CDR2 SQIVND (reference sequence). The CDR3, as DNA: TGTGCCAGTGGCCCCGCCGAGCAGTACTTC. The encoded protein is CASGPAEQYF.

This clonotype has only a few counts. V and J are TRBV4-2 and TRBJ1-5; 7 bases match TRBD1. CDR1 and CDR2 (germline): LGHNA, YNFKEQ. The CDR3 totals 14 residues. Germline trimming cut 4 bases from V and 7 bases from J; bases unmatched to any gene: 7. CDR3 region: CASSPPGGEQPQHF. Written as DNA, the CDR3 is TGTGCCAGCAGCCCGCCAGGGGGTGAGCAGCCCCAGCATTTT.

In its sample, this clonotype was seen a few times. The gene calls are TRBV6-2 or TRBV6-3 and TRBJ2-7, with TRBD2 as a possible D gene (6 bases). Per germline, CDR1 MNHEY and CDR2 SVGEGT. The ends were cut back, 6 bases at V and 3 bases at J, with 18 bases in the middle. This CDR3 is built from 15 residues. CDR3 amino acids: CASSYEVADLYEQYF. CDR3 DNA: TGTGCCAGCAGCTACGAGGTAGCGGACCTCTACGAGCAGTACTTC.

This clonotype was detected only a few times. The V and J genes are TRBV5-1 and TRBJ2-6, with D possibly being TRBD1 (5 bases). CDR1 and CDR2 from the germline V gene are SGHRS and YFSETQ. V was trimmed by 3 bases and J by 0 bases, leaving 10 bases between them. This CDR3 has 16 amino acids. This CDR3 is CASSYDSNSGANVLTF. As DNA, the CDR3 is TGCGCCAGCAGCTACGACAGTAACTCTGGGGCCAACGTCCTGACTTTC.

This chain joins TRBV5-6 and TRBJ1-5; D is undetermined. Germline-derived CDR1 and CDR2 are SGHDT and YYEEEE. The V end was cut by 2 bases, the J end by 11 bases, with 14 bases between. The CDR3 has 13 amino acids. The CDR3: CASSFYLIQAQHF. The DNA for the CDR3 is TGTGCCAGCAGCTTTTATCTCATCCAGGCCCAGCATTTT. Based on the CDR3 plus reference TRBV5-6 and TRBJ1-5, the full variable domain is DAGVTQSPTHLIKTRGQQVTLRCSPKSGHDTVSWYQQALGQGPQFIFQYYEEEERQRGNFPDRFSGHQFPNYSSELNVNALLLGDSALYLCASSFYLIQAQHFGDGTRLSIL.

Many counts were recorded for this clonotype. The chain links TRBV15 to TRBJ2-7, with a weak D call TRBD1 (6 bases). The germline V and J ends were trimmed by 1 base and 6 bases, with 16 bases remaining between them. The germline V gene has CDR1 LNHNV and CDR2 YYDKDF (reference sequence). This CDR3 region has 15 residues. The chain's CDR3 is CATSRVGGAGVEQYF. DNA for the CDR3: TGTGCCACCAGCAGAGTCGGAGGTGCAGGGGTCGAGCAGTACTTC.

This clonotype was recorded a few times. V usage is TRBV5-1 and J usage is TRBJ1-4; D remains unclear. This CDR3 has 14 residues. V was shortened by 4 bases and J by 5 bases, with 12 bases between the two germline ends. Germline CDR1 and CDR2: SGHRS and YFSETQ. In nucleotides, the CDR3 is TGCGCCAGCAGCCCCGGCGGCCGGAATGAAAAACTGTTTTTT. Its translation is CASSPGGRNEKLFF.

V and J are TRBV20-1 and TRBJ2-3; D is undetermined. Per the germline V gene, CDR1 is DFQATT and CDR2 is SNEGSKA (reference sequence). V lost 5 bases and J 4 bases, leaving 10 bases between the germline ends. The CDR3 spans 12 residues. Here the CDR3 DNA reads TGCAGTGCTCCGAACGAGGCAGATACGCAGTATTTT. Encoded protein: CSAPNEADTQYF.

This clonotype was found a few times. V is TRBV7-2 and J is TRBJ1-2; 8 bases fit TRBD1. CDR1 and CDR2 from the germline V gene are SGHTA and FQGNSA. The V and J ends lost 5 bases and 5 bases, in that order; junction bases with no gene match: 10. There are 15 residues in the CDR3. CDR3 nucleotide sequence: TGTGCCAGCAGCGGGTGGACAGGGATGGGGTATGGCTACACCTTC. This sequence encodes CASSGWTGMGYGYTF.

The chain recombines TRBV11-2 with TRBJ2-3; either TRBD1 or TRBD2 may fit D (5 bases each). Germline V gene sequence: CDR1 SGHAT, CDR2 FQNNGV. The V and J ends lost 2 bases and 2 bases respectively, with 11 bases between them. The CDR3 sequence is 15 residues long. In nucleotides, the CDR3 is TGTGCCAGCAGCTTAAGAGGGGCAAACACAGATACGCAGTATTTT. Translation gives CASSLRGANTDTQYF.

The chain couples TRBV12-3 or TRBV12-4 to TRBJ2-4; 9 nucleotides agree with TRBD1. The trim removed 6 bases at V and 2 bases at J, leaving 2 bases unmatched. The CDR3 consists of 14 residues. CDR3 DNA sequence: TGTGCCAGCAGGACAGGGGGATCCAAAAACATTCAGTACTTC. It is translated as CASRTGGSKNIQYF.

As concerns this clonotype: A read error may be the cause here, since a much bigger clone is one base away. CDR3 bases: TGTGCCAGCAGTTTATGGGGCACCGGGAAGCTGTTTTTT. Translated: CASSLWGTGKLFF. The chain carries TRBV28 and TRBJ2-2, with a weak D call TRBD2 (5 bases). The CDR3 is 13 amino acids. Germline V CDR1 and CDR2: MDHEN, SYDVKM.

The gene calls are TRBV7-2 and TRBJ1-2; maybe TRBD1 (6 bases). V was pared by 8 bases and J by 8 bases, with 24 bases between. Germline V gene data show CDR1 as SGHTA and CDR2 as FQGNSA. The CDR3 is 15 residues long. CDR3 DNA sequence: TGTGCCAGCTCACGAGACCCCCAGGGCGGGGGCGGCTACACCTTC. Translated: CASSRDPQGGGGYTF.

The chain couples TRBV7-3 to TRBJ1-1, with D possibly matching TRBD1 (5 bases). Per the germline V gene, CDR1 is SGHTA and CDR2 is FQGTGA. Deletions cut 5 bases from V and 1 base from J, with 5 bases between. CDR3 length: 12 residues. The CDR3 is CASSGANTEAFF. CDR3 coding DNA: TGTGCCAGCAGCGGGGCGAACACTGAAGCTTTCTTT.

The CDR3 coding sequence is TGTGCCAGCAGCCAAGCCGGGCGGGAGACCCAGTACTTC. This encodes CASSQAGRETQYF. J is TRBJ2-5 and V is TRBV4-2; unclear D gene. Germline-derived CDR1 and CDR2 are LGHNA and YNFKEQ. The CDR3 is 13 residues long. V was shortened by 1 base and J by 5 bases, with 8 bases between the two germline ends.

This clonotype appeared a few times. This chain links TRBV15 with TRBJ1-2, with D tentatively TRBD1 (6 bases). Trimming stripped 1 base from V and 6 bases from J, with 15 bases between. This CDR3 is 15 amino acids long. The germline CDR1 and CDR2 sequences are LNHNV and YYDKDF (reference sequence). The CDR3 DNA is TGTGCCACCAGCAGAGGAGCCCCTACAGGGAATGGCTACACCTTC. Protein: CATSRGAPTGNGYTF.

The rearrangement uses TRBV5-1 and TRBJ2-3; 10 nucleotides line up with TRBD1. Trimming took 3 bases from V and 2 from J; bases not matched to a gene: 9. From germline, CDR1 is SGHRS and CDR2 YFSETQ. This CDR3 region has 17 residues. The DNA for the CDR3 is TGCGCCAGCAGCTCGGGGCCGGGACAGGGGTACACAGATACGCAGTATTTT. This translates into CASSSGPGQGYTDTQYF.

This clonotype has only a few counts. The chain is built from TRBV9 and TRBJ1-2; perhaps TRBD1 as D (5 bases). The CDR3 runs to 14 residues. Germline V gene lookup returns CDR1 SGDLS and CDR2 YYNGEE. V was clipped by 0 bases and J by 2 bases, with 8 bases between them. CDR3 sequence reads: CASSVGPGNYGYTF. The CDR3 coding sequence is TGTGCCAGCAGCGTAGGTCCAGGGAACTATGGCTACACCTTC. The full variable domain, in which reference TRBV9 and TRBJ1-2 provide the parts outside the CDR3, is DSGVTQTPKHLITATGQRVTLRCSPRSGDLSVYWYQQSLDQGLQFLIQYYNGEERAKGNILERFSAQQFPDLHSELNLSSLELGDSALYFCASSVGPGNYGYTFGSGTRLTVV.

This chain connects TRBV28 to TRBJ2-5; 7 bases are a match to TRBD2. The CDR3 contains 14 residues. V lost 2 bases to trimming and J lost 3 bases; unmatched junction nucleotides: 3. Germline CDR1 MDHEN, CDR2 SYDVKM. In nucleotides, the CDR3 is TGTGCCAGCAGTTTACCCGGGACTAAAGAGACCCAGTACTTC. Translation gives CASSLPGTKETQYF.

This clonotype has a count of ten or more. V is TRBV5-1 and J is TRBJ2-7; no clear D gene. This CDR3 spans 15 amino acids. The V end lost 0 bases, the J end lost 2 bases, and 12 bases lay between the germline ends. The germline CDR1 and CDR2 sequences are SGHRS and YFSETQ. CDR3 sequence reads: CASSLASTNPYEQYF. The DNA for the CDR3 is TGCGCCAGCAGCTTGGCCTCTACAAACCCCTACGAGCAGTACTTC.

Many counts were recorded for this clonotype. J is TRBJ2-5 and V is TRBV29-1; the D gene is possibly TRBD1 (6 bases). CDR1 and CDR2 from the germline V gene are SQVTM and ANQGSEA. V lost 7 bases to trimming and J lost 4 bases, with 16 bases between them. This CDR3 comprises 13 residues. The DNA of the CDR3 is TGCAGCGCGAATGTCGGACAGAGAGAGACCCAGTACTTC. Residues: CSANVGQRETQYF.

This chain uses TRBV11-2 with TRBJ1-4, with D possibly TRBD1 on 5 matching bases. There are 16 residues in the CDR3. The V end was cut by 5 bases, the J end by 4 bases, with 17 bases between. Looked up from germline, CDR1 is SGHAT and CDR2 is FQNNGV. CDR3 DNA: TGTGCCAGCAGCCGGAGGGAGTTAAGGGGTAATGAAAAACTGTTTTTT. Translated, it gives CASSRRELRGNEKLFF.

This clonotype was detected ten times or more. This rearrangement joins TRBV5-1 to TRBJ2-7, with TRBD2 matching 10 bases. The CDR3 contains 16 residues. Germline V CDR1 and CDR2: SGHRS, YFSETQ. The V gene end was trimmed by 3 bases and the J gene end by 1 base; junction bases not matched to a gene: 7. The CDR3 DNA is TGCGCCAGCAGCTCGGGTAGCGGGGGGCCTTCCTACGAGCAGTACTTC. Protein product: CASSSGSGGPSYEQYF.

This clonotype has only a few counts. CDR3 amino acids: CASSRDSTTDTQYF. Written as DNA, the CDR3 is TGTGCCAGCAGCAGGGACAGCACCACAGATACGCAGTATTTT. This chain links TRBV12-3 or TRBV12-4 with TRBJ2-3, with 7 bases lining up with TRBD1. Germline trimming cut 6 bases from V and 2 bases from J; bases unmatched to any gene: 5. This CDR3 spans 14 amino acids.

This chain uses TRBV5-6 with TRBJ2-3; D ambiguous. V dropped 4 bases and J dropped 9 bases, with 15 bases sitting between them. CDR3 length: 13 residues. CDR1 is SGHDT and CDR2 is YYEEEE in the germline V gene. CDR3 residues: CASSLEDTLTQYF. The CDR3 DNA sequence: TGTGCCAGCAGCCTCGAGGATACCTTGACGCAGTATTTT.

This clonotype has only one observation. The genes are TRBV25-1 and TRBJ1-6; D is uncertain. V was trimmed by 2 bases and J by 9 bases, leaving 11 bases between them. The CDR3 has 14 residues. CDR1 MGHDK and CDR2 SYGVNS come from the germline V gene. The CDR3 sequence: CASSEIGWRSPLHF. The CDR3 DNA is TGTGCCAGCAGTGAAATCGGATGGCGTTCACCCCTCCACTTT. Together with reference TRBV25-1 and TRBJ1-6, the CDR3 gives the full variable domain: EADIYQTPRYLVIGTGKKITLECSQTMGHDKMYWYQQDPGMELHLIHYSYGVNSTEKGDLSSESTVSRIRTEHFPLTLESARPSHTSQYLCASSEIGWRSPLHFGNGTRLTVT.

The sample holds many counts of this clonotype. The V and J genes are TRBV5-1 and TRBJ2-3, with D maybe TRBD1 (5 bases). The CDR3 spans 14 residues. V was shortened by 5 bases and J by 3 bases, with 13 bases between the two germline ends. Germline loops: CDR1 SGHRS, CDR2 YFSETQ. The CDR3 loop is CASSGQGSTDTQYF. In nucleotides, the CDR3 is TGCGCCAGCAGTGGGCAGGGTTCGACAGATACGCAGTATTTT.